This T cell receptor (beta chain) originates from a study of blood T cell repertoires in COVID-19. Study-level background: Samples representing acute and convalescent COVID-19 were sourced from the United States, Italy and Spain.

Repertoires were generated with immunoSEQ multiplex PCR, while TCRdb's copy carries only in-frame clones and drops some. The table has roughly 40,000 clones, around 83% seen once; the top ten hold roughly three fifths. This clone was found a few times. The origin of this receptor is a man aged 65-85 years with acute or convalescent COVID-19. Sequencing was done on a sample of peripheral blood.

CDR3 region: CASSRGQGRETQHF. The CDR3 nucleotides are TGTGCCAGCAGCAGGGGACAGGGCAGGGAAACCCAGCATTTT. The J gene is TRBJ1-5, the V gene TRBV7-8; 9 nucleotides agree with TRBD1. Trimming at V came to 5 bases and at J to 11 bases, leaving 10 bases not matched to a gene. This CDR3 has 14 residues. Germline CDR1 is SGHVS and CDR2 is FQNEAQ.